This T cell receptor beta chain is drawn from a study of a mutant IDH1 vaccine in newly diagnosed glioma. Overall study context: The study started vaccination 4-6 weeks after radiotherapy alone, or with temozolomide cycles. Receipt of radiotherapy, temozolomide, or both preceded the study, and most received both. Regarding the study as a whole: Pseudoprogression seemed unlinked to shifts in top peripheral T cell clonotypes.

Time point meaning: week 11, during vaccination. Vaccination comprised doses that each held 300 ug of mutant IDH1 20-mer peptide, plus topical imiquimod. There were new WHO grade 3 or 4 astrocytomas in the donors, and these were IDH1-mutant and ATRX-lost. Remarks on this clone: What it binds is not known.

The protocol was immunoSEQ multiplex PCR, while the TCRdb copy is restricted to in-frame clones and leaves out a portion. The top ten clones hold roughly 0.62% of a sample with under 150,000 clones, roughly 88% of them seen once. The sequenced sample was PBMCs, obtained from a glioma patient whose treatment included an IDH1 peptide vaccine. The receptor comes from a woman aged 45-65 years with glioma.

For the CDR3, the DNA is TGTGCCAGCAGCTTAGAGGACGGTAAAAGAAAGTACTTC. Its protein is CASSLEDGKRKYF. V is TRBV7-9 and J is TRBJ2-4; no clear D gene. Germline V gene lookup returns CDR1 SEHNR and CDR2 FQNEAQ (reference sequence). Between the trimmed V and J ends, which lost 1 base and 14 bases, there was a span of 15 bases. This CDR3 has 13 amino acids. The variable domain in full, completed from reference TRBV7-9 and TRBJ2-4, reads DTGVSQNPRHKITKRGQNVTFRCDPISEHNRLYWYRQTLGQGPEFLTYFQNEAQLEKSRLLSDRFSAERPKGSFSTLEIQRTEQGDSAMYLCASSLEDGKRKYFGAGTRLSVL.